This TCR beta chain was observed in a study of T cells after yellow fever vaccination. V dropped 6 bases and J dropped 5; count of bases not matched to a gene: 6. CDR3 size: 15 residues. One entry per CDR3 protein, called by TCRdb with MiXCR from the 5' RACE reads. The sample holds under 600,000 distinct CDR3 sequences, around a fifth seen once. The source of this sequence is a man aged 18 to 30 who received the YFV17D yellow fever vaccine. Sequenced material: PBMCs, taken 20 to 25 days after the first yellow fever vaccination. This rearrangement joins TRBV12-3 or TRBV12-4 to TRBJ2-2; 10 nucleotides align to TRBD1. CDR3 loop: CASSRQGAGTGELFF. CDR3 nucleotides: TGTGCCAGCAGCAGACAGGGGGCAGGAACCGGGGAGCTGTTTTTT.